A selection of T cell receptor beta chains follows, all from one sample in a study of PD-1 blockade in mismatch repair-deficient tumors. The method was immunoSEQ multiplex PCR; TCRdb's version includes in-frame clones alone and lacks a portion of them. In the table there are about 84,000 clones, roughly 80% of which are singletons. The starting material was peripheral blood, obtained 12 weeks after starting pembrolizumab. These receptor sequences come from an adult with mismatch repair-deficient cancer. CDR3s leave out the opening cysteine and the closing phenylalanine or tryptophan. Fields, in order: J gene, CDR3 length, V gene, CDR3 protein.

TRBJ2-2 | 12 | TRBV30 | ASGGGSNTGELF
TRBJ2-5 | 11 | TRBV2 | ASSWGQQETQY
TRBJ1-2 | 10 | TRBV9 | ASSTQDTGYT
TRBJ2-7 | 11 | TRBV11-3 | ASSKGRTYEQY
TRBJ2-1 | 11 | TRBV7-2 | ASSLGSYNEQF
TRBJ2-4 | 13 | TRBV7-2 | ASSLEPGPKNIQY
TRBJ1-5 | 13 | TRBV18 | ASSPGVLGNQPQH
TRBJ2-5 | 13 | TRBV30 | AWSPPGGPEETQY
TRBJ2-1 | 12 | TRBV19 | ASSLTGNYNEQF
TRBJ1-5 | 12 | TRBV10-3 | AISEGPAVQPQH
TRBJ2-7 | 14 | TRBV7-8 | ASSPGVRQGTYEQY
TRBJ2-7 | 10 | TRBV7-9 | ASSLSSYEQY
TRBJ2-1 | 12 | TRBV9 | ASSFATGFDEQF
TRBJ1-1 | 11 | TRBV29-1 | SVRTVMNTEAF
TRBJ2-2 | 12 | TRBV9 | ASSPLVVPGELF
TRBJ1-5 | 15 | TRBV7-2 | ASSVTGTGPLNQPQH
TRBJ1-1 | 12 | TRBV9 | ASSTTGGNTEAF
TRBJ2-7 | 11 | TRBV4-1 | ASSQVGAYEQY
TRBJ1-5 | 12 | TRBV6-6 | ASSYSAAGQPQH
TRBJ2-1 | 10 | TRBV5-5 | ASSSDFNEQF
TRBJ1-1 | 11 | TRBV2 | ASSVLGQAEAF
TRBJ2-7 | 11 | TRBV10-3 | AITPDRRYEQY
TRBJ2-5 | 13 | TRBV7-9 | ASSFTSAWGGTQY
TRBJ2-1 | 12 | TRBV2 | ASRQGEIVDEQF
TRBJ1-1 | 13 | TRBV5-1 | ASSFGTGLNTEAF
TRBJ1-1 | 13 | TRBV4-1 | ASSQAILQNTEAF
TRBJ1-3 | 12 | TRBV12-5 | ASGYDRSGNTIY
TRBJ1-1 | 9 | TRBV30 | AGDRNTEAF
TRBJ2-1 | 13 | TRBV7-8 | ASSPRDRVYNEQF
TRBJ2-7 | 10 | TRBV2 | ASKTDNYEQY
TRBJ2-1 | 10 | TRBV19 | ASSRGHNEQF
TRBJ2-7 | 10 | TRBV2 | ASSELRNEQY
TRBJ1-5 | 12 | TRBV2 | ASRGGQGHQPQH
TRBJ2-1 | 17 | TRBV7-8 | ASSNAGGPHLLSYNEQF
TRBJ2-2 | 12 | TRBV13 | ASSPRGLPGELF
TRBJ2-6 | 15 | TRBV4-2 | ASSQGRGSSGANVLT
TRBJ2-7 | 12 | TRBV11-3 | ASSLPNRGSEQY
TRBJ2-5 | 13 | TRBV12-5 | ASGLGTSGQETQY
TRBJ2-7 | 12 | TRBV19 | ASSNLAGTYEQY
TRBJ2-2 | 12 | TRBV30 | AWSAGLNTGELF
TRBJ1-4 | 13 | TRBV5-1 | ASSPPTPRGEKLF
TRBJ1-1 | 14 | TRBV19 | ASNKGAGGVRTEAF
TRBJ2-5 | 10 | TRBV7-2 | ASSPYQETQY
TRBJ2-6 | 15 | TRBV5-5 | ASSQDLTGTGANVLT
TRBJ1-1 | 10 | TRBV19 | ASMGRYTEAF
TRBJ2-7 | 12 | TRBV6-4 | ASSEKDRVYEQY
TRBJ2-5 | 11 | TRBV29-1 | AKNRDGSETQY
TRBJ1-2 | 10 | TRBV5-1 | ASSWDRVGYT
TRBJ2-7 | 13 | TRBV27 | ASSYGQGWDYEQY
TRBJ1-2 | 12 | TRBV21-1 | ASSKVGSNYGYT
TRBJ1-1 | 11 | TRBV7-9 | AGTAPLNTEAF
TRBJ1-1 | 11 | TRBV10-1 | ASSEGGDTEAF
TRBJ2-5 | 12 | TRBV4-3 | ASSQAVRGETQY
TRBJ2-3 | 11 | TRBV30 | AWNPAETDTQY
TRBJ1-1 | 12 | TRBV7-9 | ASSLGGQATEAF